This TCR beta chain was sequenced in a study of cytomegalovirus exposure and HLA in healthy donors. PCR involved 60 Vbeta and 13 Jbeta primers. Repertoires were generated with immunoSEQ multiplex PCR, while TCRdb's copy carries only in-frame clones and drops some. Of about 120,000 clones in the sample, under 12% were seen once. The CDR3 runs to 15 residues. V gave up 6 bases and J gave up 3 bases; unmatched junction bases: 9. The germline gives CDR1 MNHEY, CDR2 SVGAGI. Sequencing was performed on PBMCs. The TCR was taken from a woman in her late teens or twenties in good health and CMV-seropositive. The gene calls are TRBV6-5 and TRBJ2-5; 8 nucleotides line up with TRBD2. CDR3 sequence (DNA): TGTGCCAGCAGCCCAACCGGGAGGGCCGAAGAGACCCAGTACTTC. Translated: CASSPTGRAEETQYF.